These 17 T cell receptor beta chains came from one sample sequenced in a study of T cells in Graves' hyperthyroidism and ophthalmopathy. RNA transcripts yielded amplified TCR beta CDR3 regions. The TCR CDR3 first-round RT-PCR relied on the HTBI primer set. TCRdb reprocessed the multiplex PCR reads via MiXCR and lists one record per CDR3 protein. The sample shows hundreds of thousands of distinct CDR3 sequences, 16% of them seen only once. Sequencing used blood. Source of these receptors: a woman younger than 30 with Graves' ophthalmopathy.

The J gene is TRBJ1-1, the V gene TRBV7-3; 10 bases match TRBD1. The trim removed 8 bases at V and 4 bases at J, leaving 4 bases unmatched. The V gene's germline CDR1 is SGHTA and CDR2 FQGTGA. The CDR3 loop spans 13 amino acids. The DNA of the CDR3 is TGTGCCAGCGACAGGGGGCGAGTCACTGAAGCTTTCTTT. It encodes CASDRGRVTEAFF.

The table lists this clonotype with many counts. The V and J genes are TRBV9 and TRBJ2-7, with D perhaps given as TRBD1 or TRBD2 (5 bases each). V gave up 0 bases and J gave up 6 bases, with 7 bases separating them. The CDR3 has 12 amino acids. Germline loops: CDR1 SGDLS, CDR2 YYNGEE. The CDR3: CASSVDGAEQYF. The CDR3 DNA reads TGTGCCAGCAGCGTAGACGGGGCCGAGCAGTACTTC. Supplemented by reference TRBV9 and TRBJ2-7, the full variable domain reads DSGVTQTPKHLITATGQRVTLRCSPRSGDLSVYWYQQSLDQGLQFLIQYYNGEERAKGNILERFSAQQFPDLHSELNLSSLELGDSALYFCASSVDGAEQYFGPGTRLTVT.

This clonotype was seen repeatedly, ten times or more. This CDR3 reads CASSLARTKQETQYF. DNA for the CDR3: TGTGCCAGCAGCTTGGCCCGGACAAAACAAGAGACCCAGTACTTC. V gene TRBV5-6 combines with J gene TRBJ2-5, with a tentative D call TRBD1 (5 bases). CDR3 size: 15 residues. V was cut by 0 bases and J by 2 bases, with 11 bases left in between. CDR1 and CDR2 from the germline V gene are SGHDT and YYEEEE. Supplemented by reference TRBV5-6 and TRBJ2-5, the full variable domain reads DAGVTQSPTHLIKTRGQQVTLRCSPKSGHDTVSWYQQALGQGPQFIFQYYEEEERQRGNFPDRFSGHQFPNYSSELNVNALLLGDSALYLCASSLARTKQETQYFGPGTRLLVL.

This clonotype qualifies as medium-sized. The chain combines TRBV28 with TRBJ1-5; 9 positions agree with TRBD1. With 6 bases clipped from V and 0 bases from J, the junction kept 15 bases outside the gene matches. The germline V gene encodes CDR1 MDHEN and CDR2 SYDVKM. The CDR3 sequence is 19 residues long. The chain's CDR3 is CASSPRPGQGSYSNQPQHF. Written as DNA, the CDR3 is TGTGCCAGCAGCCCGAGGCCGGGACAGGGCTCCTATAGCAATCAGCCCCAGCATTTT.

This clonotype was picked up many times. This chain links TRBV30 with TRBJ2-4; D is perhaps TRBD1 (6 bases). Deletions cut 3 bases from V and 0 bases from J, with 15 bases between. This CDR3 is built from 16 residues. From germline, CDR1 is GTSNPN and CDR2 SVGIG (reference sequence). The CDR3 region is CAWRGTGILAKNIQYF. CDR3 in DNA: TGTGCCTGGAGGGGAACAGGGATTCTAGCCAAAAACATTCAGTACTTC. The whole variable domain, remainder taken from reference TRBV30 and TRBJ2-4, is SQTIHQWPATLVQPVGSPLSLECTVEGTSNPNLYWYRQAAGRGLQLLFYSVGIGQISSEVPQNLSASRPQDRQFILSSKKLLLSDSGFYLCAWRGTGILAKNIQYFGAGTRLSVL.

This chain connects TRBV4-2 to TRBJ2-3; D gene unclear. Trimming pared 8 bases from V and 1 base from J, leaving 13 bases between. Germline loops: CDR1 LGHNA, CDR2 YNFKEQ. CDR3 length: 14 residues. The CDR3 DNA is TGTGCCAGCGGCCCTCTCCCAGGCACAGATACGCAGTATTTT. It translates to CASGPLPGTDTQYF.

This clonotype was counted at least ten times. The rearrangement links TRBV20-1 to TRBJ2-3; D possibly uses TRBD1 or TRBD2 (5 bases each). The CDR3 consists of 17 residues. V lost 2 bases and J lost 4, with 22 bases in between. In germline, CDR1 is DFQATT, CDR2 SNEGSKA (reference sequence). The CDR3, as DNA: TGCAGTGCTAGACCTATTGAGCGGTCAAGGGGTGCAGATACGCAGTATTTT. Translated: CSARPIERSRGADTQYF.

Many counts were recorded for this clonotype. The rearrangement links TRBV3-1 to TRBJ2-1; the match to TRBD2 covers 7 bases. J gave up 9 bases and V 1 base, and 15 bases lay outside the gene matches. The germline V gene encodes CDR1 LGHDT and CDR2 YNNKEL (reference sequence). The CDR3 is made up of 17 amino acids. The CDR3 reads CASSQGTSSTHWGEQFF. The CDR3 coding sequence is TGTGCCAGCAGCCAAGGGACTAGTTCCACTCATTGGGGTGAGCAGTTCTTC.

This chain connects TRBV20-1 to TRBJ2-5; D possibly corresponds to TRBD1 (6 bases). The V gene's germline CDR1 is DFQATT and CDR2 SNEGSKA (reference sequence). The V end lost 5 bases, the J end lost 5 bases, and 15 bases lay between the germline ends. The CDR3 extends over 13 amino acids. The CDR3 DNA reads as TGCAGTGCTGTCAGGGGCTCGGGGGAGACCCAGTACTTC. Translated: CSAVRGSGETQYF.

This clonotype occurred many times. This chain connects TRBV12-3 or TRBV12-4 to TRBJ2-7; maybe TRBD2 (5 bases). V shed 3 bases and J shed 0 bases, with 9 bases lying between them. The CDR3 spans 14 residues. CDR3 loop: CASSFGVNSYEQYF. Here the CDR3 DNA reads TGTGCCAGCAGTTTCGGGGTAAACTCCTACGAGCAGTACTTC.

This clonotype has ten or more counts. The rearrangement joins TRBV5-1 to TRBJ2-2; TRBD1 aligns across 7 bases. Looked up from germline, CDR1 is SGHRS and CDR2 is YFSETQ. V dropped 1 base and J dropped 6; count of bases not matched to a gene: 12. The CDR3 consists of 17 residues. CDR3 coding DNA: TGCGCCAGCAGCTTGAGTACTCGACAGGGTTTGTCCGGGGAGCTGTTTTTT. The encoded protein is CASSLSTRQGLSGELFF.

This clonotype has at least ten counts. The chain carries TRBV28 and TRBJ1-5; a possible D gene is TRBD1 (6 bases). From germline, CDR1 is MDHEN and CDR2 SYDVKM. This CDR3 is built from 15 residues. Trimming left V 0 bases short and J 7 bases short, with 13 bases between. CDR3 amino acids: CASSLWKTGGQPQHF. The CDR3 DNA is TGTGCCAGCAGTTTATGGAAGACAGGAGGCCAGCCCCAGCATTTT.

At least ten counts were recorded for this clonotype. The chain recombines TRBV20-1 with TRBJ2-1; TRBD2 aligns across 11 bases. Germline loops: CDR1 DFQATT, CDR2 SNEGSKA (reference sequence). After removal of 6 bases from V and 6 bases from J, the junction contained 10 bases not matched to a gene. The CDR3 sequence is 15 residues long. CDR3 DNA sequence: TGCAGTGCCAGGCCTAGCGGGAGGACGGGCAATGAGCAGTTCTTC. This codes for CSARPSGRTGNEQFF.

Many counts were recorded for this clonotype. The rearrangement joins TRBV20-1 to TRBJ1-2, with D possibly being TRBD1 (5 bases). In germline, CDR1 is DFQATT, CDR2 SNEGSKA (reference sequence). The CDR3 length is 12 residues. Trimming stripped 0 bases from V and 8 bases from J, with 10 bases between. The CDR3 loop reads CSARDRRGGYTF. CDR3 sequence (DNA): TGCAGTGCTAGAGATCGTAGGGGCGGCTACACCTTC.

This clonotype has ten or more counts. CDR3 coding DNA: TGCAGTGCTAGGAAGACAACAGGGAAAAATGAAGCTTTCTTT. Translated, it gives CSARKTTGKNEAFF. The chain combines TRBV20-1 with TRBJ1-1, with D maybe TRBD1 (6 bases). This CDR3 spans 14 amino acids. V was clipped by 3 bases and J by 7 bases, with 18 bases between them. Germline loops: CDR1 DFQATT, CDR2 SNEGSKA (reference sequence).

This chain connects TRBV27 to TRBJ1-1; TRBD1 matches at 7 bases. V dropped 2 bases and J dropped 4; count of bases not matched to a gene: 19. Germline V CDR1 and CDR2: MNHEY, SMNVEV (reference sequence). This CDR3 is 19 amino acids long. In DNA form, the CDR3 reads TGTGCCAGCAGTTTAAGTGAGGGGGCGGTTAGACAGGCCCTCACTGAAGCTTTCTTT. This codes for CASSLSEGAVRQALTEAFF.

This chain connects TRBV19 to TRBJ2-5; TRBD2 agrees at 10 bases. J was trimmed by 5 bases and V by 1 base; bases with no gene match: 19. This CDR3 has 20 amino acids. The germline V gene encodes CDR1 LNHDA and CDR2 SQIVND (reference sequence). The chain's CDR3 is CASSIGPRSGGAKGWETQYF. The CDR3 bases are TGTGCCAGTAGTATAGGCCCCAGGAGCGGGGGGGCTAAAGGTTGGGAGACCCAGTACTTC.